Below, one T cell receptor (beta chain) is given with its context. In the authors' methods: How many nucleated cells were present was estimated from reference gene primer amplification. The assay was immunoSEQ multiplex PCR, and TCRdb's table has in-frame clones only and misses some. The D gene and trimming were derived from the DNA, and the V and J assignments and clone size from that table. This sample yields 40,000 to 55,000 clones, of which more than 70% are seen a single time; under 15% belongs to the top ten. CDR1 is SGHRS and CDR2 is YFSETQ in the germline V gene. The ends lost 2 bases at V and 5 bases at J; junction bases unmatched: 5. CDR3 size: 16 residues. This specimen comes from a study of blood T cell repertoires in COVID-19. Turning to the study itself: Samples taken during acute and convalescent COVID-19 were collected in the United States, Italy and Spain. The cDNA or gDNA used as material had been derived from T cells, B-cell-depleted T cells, or PBMCs.

This chain joins TRBV5-1 and TRBJ2-1; 12 bases are a match to TRBD2. Sequences were obtained from peripheral blood. This clonotype originated in a human donor in a cohort sampled during active COVID-19. The CDR3 protein is CASSFGTSGQNNEQFF. The DNA for the CDR3 is TGCGCCAGCAGCTTCGGGACTAGCGGGCAAAACAATGAGCAGTTCTTC.